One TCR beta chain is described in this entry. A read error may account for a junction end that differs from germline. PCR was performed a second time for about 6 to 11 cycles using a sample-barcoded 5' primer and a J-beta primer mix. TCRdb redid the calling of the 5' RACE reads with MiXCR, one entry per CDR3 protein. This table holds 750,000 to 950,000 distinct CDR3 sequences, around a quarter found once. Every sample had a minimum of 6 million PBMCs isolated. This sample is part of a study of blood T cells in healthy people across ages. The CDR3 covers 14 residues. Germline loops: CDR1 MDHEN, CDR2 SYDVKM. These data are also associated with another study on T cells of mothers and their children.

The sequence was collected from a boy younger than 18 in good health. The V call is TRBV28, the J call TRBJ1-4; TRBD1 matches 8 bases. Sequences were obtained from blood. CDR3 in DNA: TGTGTCAGCAGTCGCAGGGGGCGGAATGAAAAACTGTTTTTT. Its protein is CVSSRRGRNEKLFF. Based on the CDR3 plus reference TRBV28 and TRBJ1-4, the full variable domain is DVKVTQSSRYLVKRTGEKVFLECVQDMDHENMFWYRQDPGLGLRLIYFSYDVKMKEKGDIPEGYSVSREKKERFSLILESASTNQTSMYLCVSSRRGRNEKLFFGSGTQLSVL.